This T cell receptor (beta chain) was observed in a study of early T cells in non-severe SARS-CoV-2 infection (dated by TCRdb to the early 2020s). For the wider study: Because TCR sequencing relied on bulk RNA taken from unsorted whole blood, pairing of alpha and beta chains was not possible. Overall study results and their limits: VDJdb matching was skewed toward anti-spike CD8 responses, so virus-specific expansions were likely underestimated and private and CD4 specificities were missed.

The germline V gene (reference sequence) specifies MNHNY as CDR1 and SVGAGI as CDR2. V is reduced by 0 bases and J by 1 base, leaving a spacing of 4 bases between them. Spanning cysteine to phenylalanine, the CDR3 consists of 14 amino acids. Only the CDR3 region is kept as DNA, spanning 42 bases read in frame from base 1. A case-control design nested within a healthcare worker cohort in London, UK, was used, with weekly nasopharyngeal swab PCR tests and blood sampling performed. Healthcare workers were recruited between 23 and 31 March 2020, during the week of the UK lockdown, and were followed weekly for up to about 15 weeks. This clonotype was counted a few times. Its antigen is not yet known. The input lacks base qualities; no much larger clone sits a single base away. Libraries were built with 5' RACE. Sequencing was carried out with a NextSeq 500. To correct for sequencing error and PCR bias, the TCR library protocol tagged individual cDNA molecules with unique molecular identifiers. Sequencing covered both TCR alpha and beta chains, and within each sample the abundances of alpha and beta sequences were tightly co-correlated. In the paper's pipeline: Decombinator V4 was used to annotate TCR sequences for V gene, J gene and CDR3. TCRs were defined as expanded if a significant change between any two time points was detected under a Poisson model with p below 0.0001. Abundances of TCRs were expressed as counts per million after normalisation to the total number of TCRs sequenced in each sample. MAIT TCRs were defined by TRAV1-2 paired with TRAJ12, TRAJ20 or TRAJ33, and iNKT TCRs by TRAV10 paired with TRAJ18. VDJdb, accessed 1 November 2021, was searched for CMV, EBV and SARS-CoV-2 annotated TCRs, excluding TCRs annotated for multiple antigens. TCRdb reprocessing: public reads trimmed at Q25 with fastp, clones called with MiXCR, in-frame beta chains kept. Each record represents a unique CDR3 protein, reported with the most common genes and DNA among its rows. TCRdb assigned the V and J calls; the authors' analysis was not used. The sample has about 83,000 distinct CDR3 sequences on record, more than 9% of them singletons. The top ten clones comprise around 7.5% of the sample.

Specimen: whole blood, collected at baseline. This chain is built from TRBV6-6 and TRBJ1-5; the D segment cannot be called with confidence. The TCR originated in an adult who was a healthcare worker with PCR-confirmed SARS-CoV-2 infection or an uninfected control (not recorded which). The nucleotides read TGTGCCAGCAGTTACTCAAGCAGCAATCAGCCCCAGCATTTT. Its coded protein is CASSYSSSNQPQHF.